These 2 T cell receptor beta chains share one sample of origin, sequenced in a study of T cells in Graves' hyperthyroidism and ophthalmopathy. Amplified regions were TCR beta CDR3 sequences from RNA transcripts. The HTBI primer set drove a first-round RT-PCR of the TCR CDR3. TCRdb passed the multiplex PCR reads through MiXCR, listing each CDR3 protein once. The data contain around 500,000 distinct CDR3 sequences, 15% to 20% of them singletons. The sample was blood. The source of these receptors is a woman aged 25-40 years with Graves' ophthalmopathy.

The sample holds many counts of this clonotype. The chain links TRBV5-5 to TRBJ2-3, with 8 bases aligning to TRBD1. Germline CDR1 reads SGHKS; CDR2 reads YYEKEE (reference sequence). Trimming cost V 4 bases and J 4 bases; bases outside gene matches: 5. The CDR3 spans 14 residues. The CDR3 DNA reads as TGTGCCAGCAGCGCAGACAGGGGCCCAGATACGCAGTATTTT. Its translation is CASSADRGPDTQYF.

This rearrangement joins TRBV27 to TRBJ2-1; D uncertain. Germline CDR1 reads MNHEY; CDR2 reads SMNVEV (reference sequence). V was cut by 8 bases and J by 12 bases, with 11 bases left in between. The CDR3 runs to 10 residues. Here the CDR3 DNA reads TGTGCCAGCGGATTAGGAATGCAGTTCTTC. This gives the protein CASGLGMQFF.